This passage covers 29 T cell receptor beta chains from one sample sequenced in a study of cytomegalovirus exposure and HLA in healthy donors. In the PCR, 60 Vbeta and 13 Jbeta primers were used. Sequenced by immunoSEQ multiplex PCR; TCRdb stores in-frame clones only, minus some. The sample lists tens of thousands of clones, roughly two thirds seen once, with more than 6.5% in the top ten. Sequenced material: PBMCs. The receptor set was obtained from a man aged 25 to 45 in good health and CMV-seronegative.

The chain employs TRBV28 and TRBJ2-7; D might be TRBD2 (6 bases). V lost 3 bases and J 6 bases, leaving 9 bases between the germline ends. The CDR3 spans 12 residues. In germline, CDR1 is MDHEN, CDR2 SYDVKM. The CDR3 region is CASSFSGGEQYF. CDR3 nucleotides: TGTGCCAGCAGTTTCTCCGGGGGCGAGCAGTACTTC. Combining the CDR3 with reference TRBV28 and TRBJ2-7 gives the whole variable domain DVKVTQSSRYLVKRTGEKVFLECVQDMDHENMFWYRQDPGLGLRLIYFSYDVKMKEKGDIPEGYSVSREKKERFSLILESASTNQTSMYLCASSFSGGEQYFGPGTRLTVT.

This chain joins TRBV7-2 and TRBJ2-1, with no clear D. Trimming removed 3 bases from V and 5 bases from J, with 14 bases in between. This CDR3 region has 15 residues. Per germline, CDR1 SGHTA and CDR2 FQGNSA. The CDR3 region is CASSFRAQLDNEQFF. Written as DNA, the CDR3 is TGTGCCAGCAGCTTTCGAGCCCAACTTGACAATGAGCAGTTCTTC.

This clone has a handful of counts. The chain is built from TRBV5-1 and TRBJ2-1; TRBD2 matches at 8 bases. The CDR3 consists of 14 residues. The germline CDR1 and CDR2 sequences are SGHRS and YFSETQ. The V gene end was trimmed by 1 base and the J gene end by 6 bases; junction bases not matched to a gene: 3. The CDR3 reads CASSLTAGANEQFF. CDR3 coding DNA: TGCGCCAGCAGCTTGACAGCGGGAGCCAATGAGCAGTTCTTC.

This chain joins TRBV5-5 and TRBJ1-1, with no clear D. Germline CDR1 SGHKS, CDR2 YYEKEE (reference sequence). Deletions cut 0 bases from V and 6 bases from J, with 9 bases between. The CDR3 spans 13 residues. CDR3 DNA: TGTGCCAGCAGCTTGGACAGTTTCTCTGAAGCTTTCTTT. It translates to CASSLDSFSEAFF.

The chain uses TRBV5-5 and TRBJ2-7; 8 nucleotides match TRBD1. V shed 3 bases and J 3 bases; nucleotides not matched to a gene: 2. The germline V gene has CDR1 SGHKS and CDR2 YYEKEE (reference sequence). This CDR3 region has 13 residues. CDR3 sequence reads: CASSYTGGYEQYF. In DNA form, the CDR3 reads TGTGCCAGCAGCTACACAGGGGGCTACGAGCAGTACTTC. The full variable domain, its missing parts supplied by reference TRBV5-5 and TRBJ2-7, is DAGVTQSPTHLIKTRGQQVTLRCSPISGHKSVSWYQQVLGQGPQFIFQYYEKEERGRGNFPDRFSARQFPNYSSELNVNALLLGDSALYLCASSYTGGYEQYFGPGTRLTVT.

J is TRBJ2-7 and V is TRBV6-6; D may be TRBD2 (6 bases). The germline CDR1 and CDR2 sequences are MNHNY and SVGAGI (reference sequence). The V end was cut by 2 bases, the J end by 3 bases, with 11 bases between. The CDR3 contains 14 residues. CDR3 sequence reads: CASSYAAGYYEQYF. CDR3 nucleotide sequence: TGTGCCAGCAGTTACGCGGCGGGGTACTACGAGCAGTACTTC.

The V call is TRBV5-4, the J call TRBJ1-2; 7 bases map to TRBD1. The ends lost 4 bases at V and 2 bases at J; junction bases unmatched: 11. The CDR3 sequence is 16 residues long. CDR1 SGHNT and CDR2 YYREEE come from the germline V gene (reference sequence). The CDR3: CASSPGGQGSNYGYTF. Here the CDR3 DNA reads TGTGCCAGCAGCCCAGGGGGGCAGGGCTCCAACTATGGCTACACCTTC.

The V gene is TRBV5-4, the J gene TRBJ2-7, with 9 positions matching TRBD1. Germline CDR1 reads SGHNT; CDR2 reads YYREEE (reference sequence). The V segment lost 4 bases and the J segment 12 bases; nucleotides outside the gene matches: 17. The CDR3 has 15 residues. Here the CDR3 DNA reads TGTGCCAGCAGCAACCGGGACAGGGAACCTCCTAGGGGGTACTTC. It encodes CASSNRDREPPRGYF.

Only a few counts were recorded for this clone. This chain connects TRBV14 to TRBJ2-7; tentative D call: TRBD1 (6 bases). The CDR3 has 15 residues. Deletions cut 0 bases from V and 2 bases from J, with 11 bases between. The germline gives CDR1 SGHDN, CDR2 FVKESK. CDR3 in amino acids: CASSQDLDRTYEQYF. The CDR3 bases are TGTGCCAGCAGCCAAGACTTAGACAGGACCTACGAGCAGTACTTC.

V gene TRBV5-1 combines with J gene TRBJ2-5; TRBD1 aligns across 8 bases. The CDR3 is 14 amino acids. Germline V gene sequence: CDR1 SGHRS, CDR2 YFSETQ. With V trimmed by 7 bases and J by 7 bases, 12 bases remained unmatched. CDR3 protein: CASEETGTGGTQYF. CDR3 DNA sequence: TGCGCCAGCGAGGAAACCGGGACAGGAGGGACCCAGTACTTC.

The chain has TRBV27 and TRBJ2-7; TRBD1 aligns across 10 bases. The CDR3 spans 14 residues. V lost 6 bases to trimming and J lost 4 bases; unmatched junction nucleotides: 6. From germline, CDR1 is MNHEY and CDR2 SMNVEV (reference sequence). DNA for the CDR3: TGTGCCAGCAGCCAAGGGACAGGGGATTACGAGCAGTACTTC. Residues: CASSQGTGDYEQYF.

The chain is built from TRBV10-1 and TRBJ2-2, with D unresolved. The length of the CDR3 is 13 residues. Germline V gives CDR1 WNHNN, CDR2 SYGVQD (reference sequence). V dropped 4 bases and J dropped 5 bases, with 8 bases sitting between them. In nucleotides, the CDR3 is TGCGCCAGCAGTGGTGTCTTGACCGGGGAGCTGTTTTTT. This gives the protein CASSGVLTGELFF.

This rearrangement joins TRBV7-2 to TRBJ1-2; D remains ambiguous. Trimming removed 5 bases from V and 7 bases from J, with 11 bases in between. The CDR3 runs 12 residues. Germline lookup yields CDR1 SGHTA and CDR2 FQGNSA. CDR3 nucleotide sequence: TGTGCCAGCAGCCCCCGTGAGGGTGGCTACACCTTC. Protein sequence: CASSPREGGYTF.

Only a few counts were recorded for this clone. This chain's CDR3 is CASSPQGQPRNTEAFF. The CDR3 DNA sequence: TGCGCCAGCAGTCCCCAGGGACAGCCAAGGAACACTGAAGCTTTCTTT. The chain employs TRBV4-1 and TRBJ1-1; 7 bases are shared with TRBD1. This CDR3 has 16 amino acids. Germline CDR1 is MGHRA and CDR2 is YSYEKL. The J segment lost 1 base and the V segment lost 6 bases, leaving 11 bases of the junction unmatched.

This clone was counted only a few times. The chain employs TRBV7-2 and TRBJ2-3; D unclear. CDR3 length: 11 residues. V shed 5 bases and J shed 6 bases, with 6 bases lying between them. Germline V gene data show CDR1 as SGHTA and CDR2 as FQGNSA. CDR3 coding DNA: TGTGCCAGCAGCCTCCGGGATACGCAGTATTTT. This sequence encodes CASSLRDTQYF.

The rearrangement uses TRBV6-5 and TRBJ1-2, with TRBD1 matching over 8 bases. Germline V lookup: CDR1 MNHEY, CDR2 SVGAGI. After removal of 6 bases from V and 7 bases from J, the junction contained 10 bases not matched to a gene. The CDR3 length is 14 residues. The CDR3 is CASSQTDRGIGYTF. The DNA of the CDR3 is TGTGCCAGCAGCCAAACAGACAGGGGCATTGGCTACACCTTC.

The chain couples TRBV4-2 to TRBJ2-3; D is perhaps TRBD2 (5 bases). V was shortened by 0 bases and J by 1 base, with 11 bases between the two germline ends. Germline V CDR1 and CDR2: LGHNA, YNFKEQ. There are 16 residues in the CDR3. DNA of the CDR3: TGTGCCAGCAGCCAAGATCTGTGGCGGGGCACAGATACGCAGTATTTT. Its translation: CASSQDLWRGTDTQYF.

The J gene is TRBJ2-3, the V gene TRBV4-2, with 13 bases fitting TRBD2. This CDR3 spans 17 amino acids. Germline V lookup: CDR1 LGHNA, CDR2 YNFKEQ. V lost 0 bases and J lost 5; bases outside the gene matches: 5. Here the CDR3 reads CASSQDWTSGGQDTQYF. The CDR3, as DNA: TGTGCCAGCAGCCAAGATTGGACTAGCGGGGGCCAAGATACGCAGTATTTT.

In the case of this clone: Different DNA sequences within this sample yield the same CDR3. The rearrangement links TRBV27 to TRBJ2-7, with no clear D. The CDR3 runs to 13 residues. Germline V gene lookup returns CDR1 MNHEY and CDR2 SMNVEV (reference sequence). Trimming took off 2 bases at V and 4 bases at J, with 9 bases between the two ends. CDR3 bases: TGTGCCAGCAGTTTAACGGGTTCGTACGAGCAGTACTTC. It codes for CASSLTGSYEQYF.

This clone appeared once. J is TRBJ2-3 and V is TRBV19, with 8 bases that match TRBD1. CDR3 length: 14 amino acids. CDR1 LNHDA and CDR2 SQIVND come from the germline V gene (reference sequence). V lost 5 bases, J lost 5 bases, and 6 bases stayed unmatched. In nucleotides, the CDR3 is TGTGCCAGTAGTTCCAGGGGGCCGGAAGATACGCAGTATTTT. It specifies CASSSRGPEDTQYF. The complete variable domain, with remaining parts taken from reference TRBV19 and TRBJ2-3, reads DGGITQSPKYLFRKEGQNVTLSCEQNLNHDAMYWYRQDPGQGLRLIYYSQIVNDFQKGDIAEGYSVSREKKESFPLTVTSAQKNPTAFYLCASSSRGPEDTQYFGPGTRLTVL.

In its sample, this clone was seen a few times. This chain links TRBV5-6 with TRBJ1-2, with a weak D call TRBD1 (5 bases). The V gene's germline CDR1 is SGHDT and CDR2 YYEEEE. The CDR3 is 14 residues long. Trimming removed 2 bases from V and 8 bases from J, with 16 bases in between. The CDR3, as DNA: TGTGCCAGCAGCTTCCCCGACAGTCCCCTGGGCTACACCTTC. Its protein is CASSFPDSPLGYTF.

This clone has a handful of counts. CDR3 region: CASSIAEGETQYF. As DNA, the CDR3 is TGTGCCAGTAGTATTGCGGAGGGAGAGACCCAGTACTTC. The rearrangement links TRBV19 to TRBJ2-5; possible D gene TRBD2, 6 bases. This CDR3 has 13 residues. Germline V gene sequence: CDR1 LNHDA, CDR2 SQIVND (reference sequence). V lost 3 bases and J lost 4, with 9 bases in between. The whole variable domain, filled in from reference TRBV19 and TRBJ2-5, reads DGGITQSPKYLFRKEGQNVTLSCEQNLNHDAMYWYRQDPGQGLRLIYYSQIVNDFQKGDIAEGYSVSREKKESFPLTVTSAQKNPTAFYLCASSIAEGETQYFGPGTRLLVL.

This rearrangement joins TRBV29-1 to TRBJ2-7, with 11 bases lining up with TRBD1. CDR3 length equals 16 residues. J gave up 3 bases and V 3 bases, and 10 bases lay outside the gene matches. Germline V gene data show CDR1 as SQVTM and CDR2 as ANQGSEA. The CDR3 coding sequence is TGCAGCGTTGAGGGGAGGCCGGGACAGGGGGTCTACGAGCAGTACTTC. Protein sequence: CSVEGRPGQGVYEQYF.

The J gene is TRBJ1-4, the V gene TRBV10-2; perhaps TRBD1 as D (6 bases). CDR3 length equals 14 residues. The V gene lost 4 bases and the J gene lost 7 bases, with 13 bases spanning the gap. CDR1 is WSHSY, CDR2 SAAADI, per germline. The DNA for the CDR3 is TGCGCCAGCAGTGTGGGGGGGGCGGGTGAAAAACTGTTTTTT. Encoded protein: CASSVGGAGEKLFF.

The V call is TRBV9, the J call TRBJ2-3; TRBD1 matches 7 bases. The trim removed 1 base at V and 1 base at J, leaving 3 bases unmatched. Germline loops: CDR1 SGDLS, CDR2 YYNGEE. This CDR3 spans 15 amino acids. The CDR3 DNA sequence: TGTGCCAGCAGCGTAAGTACAGGGGGCACAGATACGCAGTATTTT. Translated, it gives CASSVSTGGTDTQYF.

The V call is TRBV19, the J call TRBJ1-6; no reliable D call. Germline CDR1 LNHDA, CDR2 SQIVND (reference sequence). V was trimmed by 7 bases and J by 6 bases, leaving 10 bases between them. The CDR3 extends over 13 amino acids. The CDR3 here is CASTEIGNSPLHF. As DNA, the CDR3 is TGTGCCAGTACCGAAATCGGTAATTCACCCCTCCACTTT.

CDR3 in DNA: TGTGCCAGCACCAGGACAGGGAACACTGAAGCTTTCTTT. It is translated as CASTRTGNTEAFF. The chain joins TRBV6-1 to TRBJ1-1; 7 bases align to TRBD1. Germline-derived CDR1 and CDR2 are MNHNS and SASEGT. This CDR3 contains 13 residues. The junction had 3 bases not matched to a gene; V was cut back by 7 bases and J by 1 base.

This clone has only a few counts. V usage is TRBV27 and J usage is TRBJ1-5; possible D gene TRBD1, 6 bases. Trimming removed 2 bases from V and 3 bases from J, with 8 bases in between. This CDR3 is 14 amino acids long. Germline V CDR1 and CDR2: MNHEY, SMNVEV (reference sequence). For the CDR3, the DNA is TGTGCCAGCAGTTTACAGGGGCCCAATCAGCCCCAGCATTTT. Translation: CASSLQGPNQPQHF.

This chain connects TRBV4-1 to TRBJ2-5, with a tentative D call TRBD1 (5 bases). The CDR3 spans 14 residues. Trimming took 5 bases from V and 5 from J, leaving 15 bases between them. CDR1 MGHRA and CDR2 YSYEKL come from the germline V gene. The chain's CDR3 is CASSESTALETQYF. CDR3 sequence (DNA): TGCGCCAGCAGCGAATCGACAGCGCTGGAGACCCAGTACTTC.